This TCR beta chain was identified during a study of blood T cells in healthy people across ages. On the study more broadly: About one barcoded beta molecule per two T cells was the capture yield of template switching.

A second roughly 6 to 11 cycle PCR used barcoded and J-beta primers. Tags on each cDNA molecule came from a template-switch adaptor with 12 random nucleotides. A single record per CDR3 protein comes from TCRdb applying MiXCR to the 5' RACE reads. Here the sample spans around 1.5 million distinct CDR3 sequences, about 32% being singletons. Concerning this clonotype itself: One end of the junction is discordant with germline, which a read error may explain.

Extractions gave at least 5 micrograms of total RNA per sample. Germline assignment: CDR1 SGHRS and CDR2 YFSETQ. This CDR3 has 14 amino acids. Material for sequencing was blood. This TCR was recovered from a woman aged 25-40 years in good health. The chain links TRBV5-1 to TRBJ2-3; 9 nucleotides match TRBD2. The CDR3 spells CVSSSPGLAPPRYF. DNA of the CDR3: TGCGTCAGCAGCTCCCCGGGACTAGCTCCCCCACGGTATTTT.